The following is a T cell receptor beta chain sequence with its context. A much larger clone differs by one base, so this may be a read error. Given the absence of the conserved phenylalanine or tryptophan at the CDR3 end, a read error is likely. The data derive from a study of CD8+CD57+ T cells in acquired aplastic anemia. From germline, CDR1 is SGHTS and CDR2 YDEGEE. The CDR3 is 14 residues long. An expansion of CD8+CD57+ cells by flow cytometry had been shown in patients chosen for sequencing. Template material for TCR beta VDJ and CDR3 profiling consisted of genomic DNA. TCRdb re-analysed the reads in MiXCR, keeping a single row per CDR3 protein. This sample carries about 160,000 distinct CDR3 sequences, about 45% of them seen once, and the ten largest clones take approximately 2.8%.

The V call is TRBV5-8, the J call TRBJ1-1; possibly TRBD1 for D (6 bases). The clonotype originates from a human donor with aplastic anemia. Sequencing input: sorted CD4+, CD8+, or CD8+CD57+ T cells (not recorded which) from PBMCs. CDR3 loop: CASSRAGTNTEAFL. CDR3 nucleotides: TGCGCCAGCAGCCGTGCCGGGACAAATACTGAAGCTTTCCTT.